The rows below give T cell receptor beta chains drawn from one sample of a study of blood T cell repertoires in COVID-19. Sequencing was performed with immunoSEQ multiplex PCR; in TCRdb, only in-frame clones are kept and a portion is missing. Among roughly 25,000 clones listed, 75% to 90% were seen once. The specimen sequenced was peripheral blood. These receptors were taken from a woman in her sixties or seventies with COVID-19, enrolled during active disease. CDR3s include the opening cysteine and the closing phenylalanine or tryptophan. Fields, in order: D gene, V gene, J gene, clone size, CDR3 DNA, CDR3 protein. D genes are given only for firm matches. The size field is filled for only some rows; it gives once, few, many or a size class.

>NA|TRBV29-1|TRBJ1-2|NA
TGCAGCGTTGGACAGGTAGATGGCTACACCTTC
CSVGQVDGYTF
>NA|TRBV19|TRBJ1-1|NA
TGTGCCAGTAGTGTGAGGGGGACTGAAGCTTTCTTT
CASSVRGTEAFF
>NA|TRBV7-8|TRBJ1-2|NA
TGTGCCAGCAGCTTGGCAACAGGGAACTATGGCTACACCTTC
CASSLATGNYGYTF
>TRBD1|TRBV11-3|TRBJ2-5|NA
TGTGCCAGCAGCATCTCGGGACAGGGTGAAGAGACCCAGTACTTC
CASSISGQGEETQYF
>NA|TRBV11-2|TRBJ1-1|few
TGTGCCAGCAGATATTCACTCGGGCGGCGGGAGAACACTGAAGCTTTCTTT
CASRYSLGRRENTEAFF
>TRBD1|TRBV7-2|TRBJ1-2|NA
TGTGCCAGCAGCCCTCGGTCGGGACAGGGCATCACCTTC
CASSPRSGQGITF
>TRBD1|TRBV3-1/TRBV3-2|TRBJ1-2|NA
TGTGCCAGCAGCCAAGGTCCGGGACAGGGTTTAGGCTACACCTTC
CASSQGPGQGLGYTF
>NA|TRBV7-2|TRBJ1-6|NA
TGTGCCAGCAGTCTGGGCCGTAGCGCTGCTAATTCACCCCTCCACTTT
CASSLGRSAANSPLHF
>NA|TRBV2|TRBJ1-1|NA
TGTGCCAGCAGTGCATACACTGAAGCTTTCTTT
CASSAYTEAFF
>NA|TRBV19|TRBJ1-5|NA
TGTGCCAGTAGTTCCCCGACGGGTGGATTCAATCAGCCCCAGCATTTT
CASSSPTGGFNQPQHF
>TRBD1|TRBV27|TRBJ2-1|NA
TGTGCCAGCACCCCCCGGGACAGGGGGTATAATGAGCAGTTCTTC
CASTPRDRGYNEQFF
>NA|TRBV27|TRBJ1-2|NA
TGTGCCAGCAGTTTATTAGGGCCTAGCGTCTATGGCTACACCTTC
CASSLLGPSVYGYTF
>NA|TRBV2|TRBJ1-2|NA
TGTGCCAGCAGTGAAGAAAGGGGTCATGGCTACACCTTC
CASSEERGHGYTF
>NA|TRBV6-5|TRBJ2-3|few
TGTGCCAGCAGTTACTCGTTCTTACAGGGCACAGATACGCAGTATTTT
CASSYSFLQGTDTQYF
>NA|TRBV11-3|TRBJ1-2|NA
TGTGCCAGCAGCCCTCGGACAGAGACTGGCTACACCTTC
CASSPRTETGYTF
>TRBD1|TRBV4-1|TRBJ2-7|NA
TGCGCCAGCAGCCAAGACCGGACAGGGGGCGGCTACGAGCAGTACTTC
CASSQDRTGGGYEQYF
>NA|TRBV5-4|TRBJ2-1|NA
TGTGCCAGCAGCTCTAACACCCCCGGGAGTGAGCAGTTCTTC
CASSSNTPGSEQFF
>NA|TRBV15|TRBJ2-7|NA
TGTGCCACCAGCAGGGGGGAGGCCAACGAGCAGTACTTC
CATSRGEANEQYF
>NA|TRBV7-2|TRBJ1-5|NA
TGTGCCAGCAGCTTAGTGTCAACGGGAAGGAGTCAGCCCCAGCATTTT
CASSLVSTGRSQPQHF
>TRBD1|TRBV27|TRBJ2-2|NA
TGTGCCAGCAGGGTCGACAGGGGGCATTCCGGGGAGCTGTTTTTT
CASRVDRGHSGELFF
>NA|TRBV6-5|TRBJ2-1|NA
TGTGCCAGCGCCGCCCCCTCCCGGGATGAGCAGTTCTTC
CASAAPSRDEQFF
>TRBD2|TRBV7-2|TRBJ2-1|NA
TGTGCCAGCAGCTTAGGGACTAGCGGGGTAAATGAGCAGTTCTTC
CASSLGTSGVNEQFF
>TRBD1|TRBV9|TRBJ2-2|NA
TGTGCCAGCAGGAGGGACAGATCCACCGGGGAGCTGTTTTTT
CASRRDRSTGELFF
>NA|TRBV19|TRBJ1-2|NA
TGTGCCAGTAGTATACCAGGGTACGATGGCTACACCTTC
CASSIPGYDGYTF
>NA|TRBV7-2|TRBJ2-3|NA
TGTGCCAGCGAACGGGGGATTAGCACAGATACGCAGTATTTT
CASERGISTDTQYF
>NA|TRBV2|TRBJ1-2|NA
TGTGCCAGCAGTAGCCCCCGGTCGAATGGGATCGCAGGGGGCTACACCTTC
CASSSPRSNGIAGGYTF
>NA|TRBV3-1/TRBV3-2|TRBJ1-2|NA
TGTGCCAGCAGCGACCGGGGTGGTGGGATGGGTGGCTACACCTTC
CASSDRGGGMGGYTF
>TRBD1|TRBV6-6|TRBJ1-1|few
TGTGCCAGCAGTTGGACAGGGTGGGACACTGAAGCTTTCTTT
CASSWTGWDTEAFF
>TRBD1|TRBV6-2/TRBV6-3|TRBJ1-5|NA
TGTGCCAGCAGTTACTCGAAGACAGGGGTTAGCAATCAGCCCCAGCATTTT
CASSYSKTGVSNQPQHF
>NA|TRBV12-3/TRBV12-4|TRBJ2-7|NA
TGTGCCAGCAGCATAGACCGGGACTACGAGCAGTACTTC
CASSIDRDYEQYF
>TRBD2|TRBV6-5|TRBJ2-7|NA
TGTGCCAGCAGAGAGACTAGCGGACCCTCCTACGAGCAGTACTTC
CASRETSGPSYEQYF
>TRBD1|TRBV4-2|TRBJ1-2|NA
TGTGCCAGCAGCCCCGGGGGACAGTCCTATGGCTACACCTTC
CASSPGGQSYGYTF
>NA|TRBV5-1|TRBJ2-7|NA
TGCGCCAGCAGCCCCCAGGGGGGTTACGAGCAGTACTTC
CASSPQGGYEQYF
>NA|TRBV7-9|TRBJ1-5|few
TGTGCCAGCAGCTTAGGAGGGGGAAGCAATCAGCCCCAGCATTTT
CASSLGGGSNQPQHF
>TRBD1|TRBV10-3|TRBJ2-7|NA
TGTGCCATCAGTCTCGGACAGGGGTACGAGCAGTACTTC
CAISLGQGYEQYF
>TRBD1|TRBV19|TRBJ1-2|NA
TGTGCCAGTAGCCCGGAAGGGACAGTAGCTAACTATGGCTACACCTTC
CASSPEGTVANYGYTF
>TRBD1|TRBV2|TRBJ2-2|once
TGTGCCAGCAAAGACAGGGGCCCGAACACCGGGGAGCTGTTTTTT
CASKDRGPNTGELFF
>NA|TRBV5-5|TRBJ2-2|NA
TGTGCCAGCAGCTTGGGGACAACAAGGACCGGGGAGCTGTTTTTT
CASSLGTTRTGELFF
>NA|TRBV7-9|TRBJ2-2|NA
TGTGCCAGCAGCTTCTCCACCGGGGAGCTGTTTTTT
CASSFSTGELFF
>TRBD1|TRBV5-6|TRBJ1-2|NA
TGTGCCAGCAGCTTGACAGGGGGCGGGCTCCGCTACACCTTC
CASSLTGGGLRYTF
>TRBD1|TRBV7-2|TRBJ1-1|once
TGTGCCAGCAGACCTAGGGGGCCCCTGAACACTGAAGCTTTCTTT
CASRPRGPLNTEAFF
>TRBD2|TRBV5-4|TRBJ2-3|once
TGTGCCAGCAGCCGGGGGGCTAGCGGGGGGTATACGCAGTATTTT
CASSRGASGGYTQYF
>TRBD2|TRBV4-2|TRBJ2-2|large
TGTGCCAGCAGCCAAGATCCGGGACTAGCGGGAGGGGACTCCGGGGAGCTGTTTTTT
CASSQDPGLAGGDSGELFF